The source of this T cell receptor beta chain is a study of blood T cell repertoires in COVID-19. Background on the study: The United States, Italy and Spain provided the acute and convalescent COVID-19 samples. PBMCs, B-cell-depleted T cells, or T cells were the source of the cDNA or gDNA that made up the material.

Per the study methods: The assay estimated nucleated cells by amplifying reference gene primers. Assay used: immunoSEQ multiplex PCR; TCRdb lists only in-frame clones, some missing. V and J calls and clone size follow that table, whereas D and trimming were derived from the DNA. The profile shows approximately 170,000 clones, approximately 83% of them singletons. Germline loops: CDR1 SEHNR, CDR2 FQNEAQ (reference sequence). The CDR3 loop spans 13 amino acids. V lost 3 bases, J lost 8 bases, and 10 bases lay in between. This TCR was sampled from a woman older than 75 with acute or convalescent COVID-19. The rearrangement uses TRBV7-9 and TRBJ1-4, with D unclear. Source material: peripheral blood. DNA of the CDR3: TGTGCCAGCAGCTTGAGGGCGGGGGAAAAACTGTTTTTT. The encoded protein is CASSLRAGEKLFF.